This T cell receptor beta chain derives from a study of CD8+ T cells in alopecia areata. Background on the study: After 6 to 18 months of tofacitinib, follow-up continued 6 months off drug.

Alopecia areata patients had lesional scalp punch biopsies and peripheral blood taken from them. Study conclusions and caveats: Compared with normal scalp, lesional scalp had higher clonality and more expanded CD8+ clones. The study found TCR sharing across patients less clear than in mice, possibly for HLA reasons.

Concerning this clone: The antigen is not known.

The sequencing template was cDNA reverse transcribed from extracted RNA. The data were produced by immunoSEQ multiplex PCR, yet TCRdb's version contains in-frame clones alone and is incomplete. The sample carries around 140,000 clones, approximately 51% recorded once. The clonotype originates from a human donor with alopecia areata. This specimen consisted of CD4+ T cells sorted from blood, obtained at week 0.

The CDR3 region has the DNA TGTGCCAGCAGTTCCCCTAGCGACCAAGAGACCCAGTACTTC. This encodes CASSSPSDQETQYF. The V call is TRBV6-5, the J call TRBJ2-5; tentative D call: TRBD2 (6 bases). Looked up from germline, CDR1 is MNHEY and CDR2 is SVGAGI. V was clipped by 4 bases and J by 0 bases, with 9 bases between them. This CDR3 region has 14 residues.